The TCR beta chain under discussion was sequenced for a study of human T cells and chemical hapten exposure (dated by TCRdb to the early 2020s). In terms of the full investigation: Libraries were combined into a pool for sequencing, and differences in TCR yield between samples came mainly from small differences in library volumes within the pool. Peripheral blood TCR repertoire changes were tracked in vivo in alopecia patients during primary and secondary sensitization to the hapten diphenylcyclopropenone (DPC). From each blood RNA sample, both TCR alpha and TCR beta chains were sequenced. Summary of the overall study and its limitations: Repeated subsampling changed both the strength of the expansion versus patch-test correlation and the threshold at which that correlation became significant. DPC sensitization did not change the number of TCRs with a frequency above 1 in 1000, and there was no evidence of changes in global repertoire structure.

On this clonotype itself: The target of this receptor is not known. Base qualities were left out, and no much larger clone turns up one base away.

The library was obtained by 5' RACE. The instrument was an Illumina MiSeq. During library preparation, unique molecular identifiers were attached to individual cDNA molecules so that TCRs could be counted quantitatively and reproducibly. In the authors' own workflow: Samples had a median of 95,638 TCRs, with a range from about 23,224 to 700,000. V, J and CDR3 annotation of the TCR reads was performed with the Decombinator software suite. To make PS versus PT1 abundance plots, every sample was subsampled to the same number of TCRs (28,000). TCRs were defined as expanded if absent before sensitization and observed at least eight times at the 2-week time point. The public sequencing data were trimmed at Q25 with fastp and processed into clonotypes with MiXCR by TCRdb, which kept only in-frame beta chains. When rows share a CDR3 protein, they turn into one entry using the most common DNA and genes. These V and J calls originate from TCRdb's pipeline instead of the authors' own analysis. The sample table lists about 80,000 distinct CDR3 sequences, more than 15% of them with a count of one. About 6.5% of the sample goes to the ten largest clones.

Total RNA was extracted from unfractionated whole blood that had been collected in Tempus Blood RNA tubes. Roughly 5 healthy volunteers were used as TCR sequencing controls and were bled at day 0, 2 weeks and 6 weeks. The CDR3 spans 15 residues, from the cysteine through the phenylalanine. Only the CDR3 DNA is retained, 45 bases long and in frame from the first base. CDR1 and CDR2, looked up from the germline V gene, are MDHEN and SYDVKM. A distance of 13 bases separates the germline ends of V and J, which lose 6 bases and 1 base respectively. The chain was built from TRBV28 and TRBJ1-5; TRBD1 might be the D gene, on 5 matching bases. The TCR sequence derives from a female donor in good health. Read as DNA, the sequence is TGTGCCAGCAGCTTACAGGTTGGAAGCAATCAGCCCCAGCATTTT. Its protein product is CASSLQVGSNQPQHF.